A selection of T cell receptor beta chains follows, all from one sample in a study of cytomegalovirus exposure and HLA in healthy donors. Profiled with immunoSEQ multiplex PCR; TCRdb holds only in-frame clones, not every one. Among some 91,000 clones, more than 55% were seen once, and the ten largest hold about 2.5%. The material sequenced was PBMCs. The receptor source for this set is a human donor in good health. Both conserved end residues are part of each CDR3. D genes are given only for firm matches. Rows may omit the clone size; those that give it use once, few, many or a size class.

V gene	clone size	J gene	D gene	CDR3 DNA	CDR3 protein
TRBV5-1	-	TRBJ2-5	-	TGCGCCAGCAGCTTGGAGGGGGATGGGACCCAGTACTTC	CASSLEGDGTQYF
TRBV6-5	-	TRBJ1-4	-	TGTGCCAGCAGTTGGAGCTCTTTGTCGAATGAAAAACTGTTTTTT	CASSWSSLSNEKLFF
TRBV15	-	TRBJ2-7	TRBD1	TGTGCCACCAGCTGGAGACAGGGGGAAGGCGAGCAGTACTTC	CATSWRQGEGEQYF
TRBV29-1	-	TRBJ1-4	TRBD1	TGCAGCGTCGACGAAGGACAGGGGGGAACTAATGAAAAACTGTTTTTT	CSVDEGQGGTNEKLFF
TRBV5-1	once	TRBJ1-1	-	TGCGCCAGCAGCTTGGATGAGGGCGCTTGGAACACTGAAGCTTTCTTT	CASSLDEGAWNTEAFF
TRBV5-4	few	TRBJ2-7	-	TGTGCCAGCAGGGGGGGTAGCGGCAGGGCCTACGAGCAGTACTTC	CASRGGSGRAYEQYF
TRBV6-4	few	TRBJ1-6	TRBD1	TGTGCCAGCAGTGACAAAGGGGGCTCCAATTCACCCCTCCACTTT	CASSDKGGSNSPLHF
TRBV19	-	TRBJ1-1	-	TGTGCCAGTAGTATAGATGGCCAGGGCGCTGAAGCTTTCTTT	CASSIDGQGAEAFF
TRBV18	-	TRBJ1-2	-	TGTGCCAGCTCACCACGGGGGGGCTTCAACTATGGCTACACCTTC	CASSPRGGFNYGYTF
TRBV4-1	few	TRBJ1-2	-	TGCGCCAGCAGCCTGAGAGGGCAAGTGGGCGGCTACACCTTC	CASSLRGQVGGYTF
TRBV6-1	-	TRBJ1-1	-	TGTGCCAGCAGTGAAGCAGCGGAGGATGAAGCTTTCTTT	CASSEAAEDEAFF
TRBV27	-	TRBJ2-1	TRBD1	TGTGCCTCCGGGACAGGGAACGGCAATGAGCAGTTCTTC	CASGTGNGNEQFF
TRBV27	few	TRBJ1-2	-	TGTGCCAGCAGTTTTCTACGTGGTAACTATGGCTACACCTTC	CASSFLRGNYGYTF
TRBV5-4	once	TRBJ2-3	-	TGTGCCAGCAGCTTAGGCAGGGGAAGGAGCACAGATACGCAGTATTTT	CASSLGRGRSTDTQYF
TRBV29-1	-	TRBJ2-3	-	TGCAGCGTTGAACCTCCGGTCACAGATACGCAGTATTTT	CSVEPPVTDTQYF
TRBV5-1	-	TRBJ2-2	-	TGCGCCAGCAGGTTACAGGGAGACACCGGGGAGCTGTTTTTT	CASRLQGDTGELFF
TRBV10-2	-	TRBJ1-1	-	TGCGCCAGCAGTTTGCAGAGGGACACTGAAGCTTTCTTT	CASSLQRDTEAFF
TRBV29-1	-	TRBJ1-2	TRBD1	TGCAGCGGACAGGGGGCAGATGGCTACACCTTC	CSGQGADGYTF
TRBV10-3	once	TRBJ2-3	-	TGTGCCATCAGTAAATCCTCTAGCCGGGGCACAGATACGCAGTATTTT	CAISKSSSRGTDTQYF
TRBV9	-	TRBJ2-7	-	TGTGCCAGCAGCGTAGTATCGGGCTACGAGCAGTACTTC	CASSVVSGYEQYF
TRBV7-9	-	TRBJ1-3	-	TGTGCCAGCAGCCCGGGGGTGTGGAGTAGAAACACCATATATTTT	CASSPGVWSRNTIYF
TRBV30	-	TRBJ1-6	-	TGTGCCTGGAGGATATCGACGGGGGGGAATTCACCCCTCCACTTT	CAWRISTGGNSPLHF
TRBV7-3	few	TRBJ2-2	-	TGTGCCAGCAGCTTAGGGGGCAGCACCGGGGAGCTGTTTTTT	CASSLGGSTGELFF
TRBV27	few	TRBJ1-5	-	TGTGCCAGCAGTTTATCGGGCAGGGCGGGCAATCAGCCCCAGCATTTT	CASSLSGRAGNQPQHF
TRBV4-3	-	TRBJ2-1	-	TGCGCCAGCAGCCAACTGCAGACTAGACGAATCTACAATGAGCAGTTCTTC	CASSQLQTRRIYNEQFF
TRBV29-1	once	TRBJ1-2	-	TGCAGCGTTAGTTCAACACGTACTGGCTACACCTTC	CSVSSTRTGYTF
TRBV7-7	once	TRBJ2-3	TRBD1	TGTGCTAGCAGCCACGGGACAGATAGGACAGATACGCAGTATTTT	CASSHGTDRTDTQYF
TRBV6-5	-	TRBJ1-4	-	TGTGCCAGCAGTTACGGGGGGGATGAAAAACTGTTTTTT	CASSYGGDEKLFF
TRBV29-1	few	TRBJ1-1	TRBD1	TGCAGCGTTGAAGACCCCCCGGGACAGGCCCAAGCGAACACTGAAGCTTTCTTT	CSVEDPPGQAQANTEAFF
TRBV6-5	-	TRBJ2-4	-	TGTGCCAGCAGTTCGGCCGGGACATTGAACATTCAGTACTTC	CASSSAGTLNIQYF
TRBV30	few	TRBJ1-3	-	TGTGCCTGGGACAAATACAGGGATAGAGGAAACACCATATATTTT	CAWDKYRDRGNTIYF
TRBV2	-	TRBJ1-6	-	TGTGCCAGCAGTGTCTCGGACAGCAATTCACCCCTCCACTTT	CASSVSDSNSPLHF
TRBV15	few	TRBJ1-2	TRBD1	TGTGCCACCAGCAGAGATTCGACAGGGGGCTATGGCTACACCTTC	CATSRDSTGGYGYTF
TRBV7-2	few	TRBJ2-1	TRBD1	TGTGCCAGCAGCGGACAGGGGTGGGATGAGCAGTTCTTC	CASSGQGWDEQFF
TRBV7-9	-	TRBJ1-6	-	TGTGCCAGCAGCTTATCATCAAATTCACCCCTCCACTTT	CASSLSSNSPLHF
TRBV4-3	-	TRBJ2-7	-	TGCGCCAGCAGCCAAGATAAGCATGCGCTCTACGAGCAGTACTTC	CASSQDKHALYEQYF
TRBV4-1	once	TRBJ2-5	TRBD1	TGCGCCAGCAGCCAAGTAATCGACAGGGGGAACCAAGAGACCCAGTACTTC	CASSQVIDRGNQETQYF
TRBV9	-	TRBJ1-3	-	TGTGCCAGCAGCGCATTTGCGGGTCGTCTCTCTGGAAACACCATATATTTT	CASSAFAGRLSGNTIYF
TRBV30	few	TRBJ2-6	-	TGTGCCTGGCAGGTGGCCGGGGCCAACGTCCTGACTTTC	CAWQVAGANVLTF
TRBV7-9	-	TRBJ2-7	-	TGTGCCAGCAGCTTAGCCGGGACTCTTTACGAGCAGTACTTC	CASSLAGTLYEQYF
TRBV18	-	TRBJ2-1	-	TGTGCCAACTCCGGCGGAGGACAGTCCAATGAGCAGTTCTTC	CANSGGGQSNEQFF
TRBV11-2	-	TRBJ1-1	-	TGTGCCAGCAGCTTAGGGCGGGCCACCTGGAGAGAGAACACTGAAGCTTTCTTT	CASSLGRATWRENTEAFF
TRBV18	-	TRBJ1-3	-	TGTGCCAGCTCACCCATTGGGAGCTCTGGAAACACCATATATTTT	CASSPIGSSGNTIYF
TRBV7-9	-	TRBJ2-3	-	TGTGCCAGCAGCCCCCAATCAGATACGCAGTATTTT	CASSPQSDTQYF
TRBV10-3	-	TRBJ1-6	-	TGTGCCATCGCGCAGGGAAATTCACCCCTCCACTTT	CAIAQGNSPLHF
TRBV11-3	few	TRBJ2-5	TRBD2	TGTGCCAGCAGCTTAGGTCCTAGCGGGGGGCCAGGAGAGACCCAGTACTTC	CASSLGPSGGPGETQYF
TRBV10-3	-	TRBJ1-4	-	TGTGCCATCAGTGAGTCGAGGGAAAAACTGTTTTTT	CAISESREKLFF
TRBV18	-	TRBJ1-6	-	TGTGCCAGCTCACCCCCTGGCAGGGGAAATTCACCCCTCCACTTT	CASSPPGRGNSPLHF
TRBV5-1	-	TRBJ1-1	-	TGCGCCAGCAGCCCCTCATACTCCCCAGGGAACACTGAAGCTTTCTTT	CASSPSYSPGNTEAFF
TRBV25-1	-	TRBJ1-2	-	TGTGCCAGCGGGGGGAATCACGGTGGCTACACCTTC	CASGGNHGGYTF
TRBV6-5	few	TRBJ2-3	-	TGTGCCAGCAGTTACTCGTCGACAGGAACCACAGATACGCAGTATTTT	CASSYSSTGTTDTQYF
TRBV9	-	TRBJ1-1	TRBD1	TGTGCCAGCAGCGTAGCTCCAATGACAGGGGCGGGAAACGACGGTGAAGCTTTCTTT	CASSVAPMTGAGNDGEAFF
TRBV14	few	TRBJ1-2	-	TGTGCCAGCAGTCCCGACAGGAGATATGGCTACCCCTTC	CASSPDRRYGYPF